The rows below give T cell receptor beta chains drawn from one sample of a study of blood T cells in healthy people across ages. TCRdb called the 5' RACE reads again in MiXCR, with one record for every CDR3 protein. The data show hundreds of thousands of distinct CDR3 sequences, roughly 50% seen once. The sample consisted of blood. The receptors come from a man aged 25-40 years in good health. Both conserved end residues are part of each CDR3. D genes are given only for firm matches. Rows give clone size only sometimes, using once, few, many, or a class for an expanded clone.

d_call: -; v_call: TRBV5-1; clone_size: -; j_call: TRBJ1-2; cdr3_nt: TGCGCCAGCCGGGACACCGATCGGGGCGGCTACACCTTC; cdr3_aa: CASRDTDRGGYTF
d_call: -; v_call: TRBV11-1; clone_size: -; j_call: TRBJ2-1; cdr3_nt: TGTGCCAGCAGCCACCGGGCACAGCGCGCGAAGAATGAGCAGTTCTTC; cdr3_aa: CASSHRAQRAKNEQFF
d_call: TRBD1; v_call: TRBV28; clone_size: -; j_call: TRBJ2-3; cdr3_nt: TGTGCCAGCAGTTTTGGGGACAGGGGTGCAGATACGCAGTATTTT; cdr3_aa: CASSFGDRGADTQYF
d_call: -; v_call: TRBV20-1; clone_size: few; j_call: TRBJ1-5; cdr3_nt: TGCAGTGCTAGAGGGCAGGGGTATCAGCCCCAGCATTTT; cdr3_aa: CSARGQGYQPQHF
d_call: TRBD1; v_call: TRBV29-1; clone_size: once; j_call: TRBJ1-2; cdr3_nt: TGCAGCGTTGCACTCACCGGAGGACAGGGACGGTACTATGGCTACACCTTC; cdr3_aa: CSVALTGGQGRYYGYTF
d_call: TRBD2; v_call: TRBV7-6; clone_size: -; j_call: TRBJ2-3; cdr3_nt: TGTGCCAGCAACTTAGTACCCCCTAGCGGGTACTTCACAGATACGCAGTATTTT; cdr3_aa: CASNLVPPSGYFTDTQYF
d_call: TRBD2; v_call: TRBV20-1; clone_size: few; j_call: TRBJ2-3; cdr3_nt: TGCAGTGCTAGAGCCGTGACTAGCCCCATACCCACAGATACGCAGTATTTT; cdr3_aa: CSARAVTSPIPTDTQYF
d_call: -; v_call: TRBV5-1; clone_size: once; j_call: TRBJ2-6; cdr3_nt: TGCGCCAGCACCGCGGACAGCTCTGGGGCCAACGTCCTGACTTTC; cdr3_aa: CASTADSSGANVLTF
d_call: -; v_call: TRBV20-1; clone_size: -; j_call: TRBJ1-1; cdr3_nt: TGCAGTGGTAATCGGAGGGGGTGGGGGAACACTGAAGCTTTCTTT; cdr3_aa: CSGNRRGWGNTEAFF
d_call: -; v_call: TRBV20-1; clone_size: few; j_call: TRBJ1-2; cdr3_nt: TGCAGTGCTAGCGGGGGGAGCGACATTTCCCGCTATGGCTACACCTTC; cdr3_aa: CSASGGSDISRYGYTF